Sequencing of this TCR beta chain was carried out in a study of T cell responses to AZD1222 COVID-19 vaccine. Study overall: Investigators merged groups given second doses at roughly 4 or roughly 12 weeks. Study conclusions and caveats: White British donors predominated, females outnumbered males, and clonal diversity was possibly underestimated.

This CDR3 has 18 residues. Germline lookup yields CDR1 SGHNT and CDR2 YYREEE (reference sequence). V shed 4 bases, J shed 3 bases, and the junction held 12 bases outside the gene matches. This table comes from immunoSEQ multiplex PCR, and its TCRdb copy is limited to in-frame clones, with some not included. Of 150,000 or so clones in the sample, 91% were seen once. This clone was seen only a few times. The antigen is not known. The chain uses TRBV5-4 and TRBJ2-1; 11 bases fit TRBD1. The sequencing here drew on peripheral blood, taken on day 0 of AZD1222 vaccination. The origin of this receptor is an adult in good health. The CDR3 is CASSQSPFGTGGYNEQFF. Here the CDR3 DNA reads TGTGCCAGCAGCCAATCCCCTTTCGGGACAGGGGGCTACAATGAGCAGTTCTTC.